The 15 T cell receptor beta chains listed next were all sequenced from one sample in a study of shared clonotypes between healthy human individuals. Clones were read by immunoSEQ multiplex PCR, and TCRdb kept only the in-frame ones, dropping some. This sample has some 2 million clones, with about 95% found just once. CD8 cells regarded as naive lacked CD45RO, were positively chosen for CCR7, and omitted terminally differentiated effector memory CD45RA+ cells. Sequenced material: naive CD8+ T cells sorted from blood. The receptors were sampled from a man aged 18 to 30 in good health.

The J gene is TRBJ1-2, the V gene TRBV7-9, with 10 positions matching TRBD1. The CDR3 spans 13 residues. V lost 7 bases and J lost 7; bases outside the gene matches: 6. CDR1 and CDR2 (germline): SEHNR, FQNEAQ (reference sequence). The CDR3 DNA sequence: TGTGCCAGCACCCTCGGACAGGGGGGTGGCTACACCTTC. This translates into CASTLGQGGGYTF. Using reference TRBV7-9 and TRBJ1-2 for the parts outside the CDR3, the full variable domain is DTGVSQNPRHKITKRGQNVTFRCDPISEHNRLYWYRQTLGQGPEFLTYFQNEAQLEKSRLLSDRFSAERPKGSFSTLEIQRTEQGDSAMYLCASTLGQGGGYTFGSGTRLTVV.

V usage is TRBV10-3 and J usage is TRBJ2-2; either TRBD1 or TRBD2 may supply D (5 bases each). Germline CDR1 reads ENHRY; CDR2 reads SYGVKD. The CDR3 has 13 residues. Trimming pared 11 bases from V and 4 bases from J, leaving 14 bases between. The CDR3 bases are TGTGCCGGCAGGGACCCGGTCACCGGGGAGCTGTTTTTT. Translating it yields CAGRDPVTGELFF.

V gene TRBV6-5 combines with J gene TRBJ2-3; 10 positions match TRBD2. The CDR3 contains 16 residues. Germline loops: CDR1 MNHEY, CDR2 SVGAGI. J gave up 4 bases and V 0 bases, and 4 bases lay outside the gene matches. Here the CDR3 reads CASSYSPSGSADTQYF. CDR3 nucleotide sequence: TGTGCCAGCAGTTACTCGCCTAGCGGGAGTGCAGATACGCAGTATTTT.

The chain joins TRBV29-1 to TRBJ2-7; TRBD1 is a possible D gene (5 bases). Trimming took off 5 bases at V and 6 bases at J, with 14 bases between the two ends. This CDR3 is 12 amino acids long. The germline V gene encodes CDR1 SQVTM and CDR2 ANQGSEA. The CDR3 nucleotides are TGCAGCGTTTACACGGCAGGGCCCGAGCAGTACTTC. It specifies CSVYTAGPEQYF.

The CDR3 protein is CASSLESTGGGTGELFF. CDR3 DNA: TGTGCCAGCAGCTTAGAATCGACAGGGGGAGGGACCGGGGAGCTGTTTTTT. The gene calls are TRBV7-9 and TRBJ2-2, with TRBD1 matching 9 bases. J was trimmed by 5 bases and V by 1 base; bases with no gene match: 8. This CDR3 spans 17 amino acids. Germline values: CDR1 SEHNR, CDR2 FQNEAQ (reference sequence).

The rearrangement uses TRBV7-9 and TRBJ2-1; the match to TRBD2 covers 7 bases. Germline loops: CDR1 SEHNR, CDR2 FQNEAQ (reference sequence). V lost 5 bases and J lost 2; bases outside the gene matches: 6. The CDR3 is 15 amino acids. The CDR3 nucleotides are TGTGCCAGCAGCGACGAGCGGGGTACCTACAATGAGCAGTTCTTC. Protein: CASSDERGTYNEQFF.

The chain is built from TRBV5-4 and TRBJ2-7; D is possibly TRBD1 (5 bases). Per the germline V gene, CDR1 is SGHNT and CDR2 is YYREEE (reference sequence). The CDR3 has 12 amino acids. With 4 bases removed from V and 3 bases from J, the gap between germline ends came to 8 bases. The CDR3 DNA follows: TGTGCCAGCAGCCTACAGGACTACGAGCAGTACTTC. As protein: CASSLQDYEQYF.

The chain has TRBV5-1 and TRBJ2-3; no clear D gene. V was cut by 4 bases and J by 2 bases, with 14 bases left in between. CDR3 size: 15 residues. Germline values: CDR1 SGHRS, CDR2 YFSETQ. CDR3: CASSPMAADTDTQYF. As DNA, the CDR3 is TGCGCCAGCAGCCCCATGGCGGCGGACACAGATACGCAGTATTTT.

The V and J genes are TRBV11-2 and TRBJ1-3; the match to TRBD1 covers 8 bases. Trimming cost V 1 base and J 6 bases; bases outside gene matches: 8. CDR3 length: 16 residues. Germline-derived CDR1 and CDR2 are SGHAT and FQNNGV. Written as DNA, the CDR3 is TGTGCCAGCAGCTTAGGATGGACAGGGAAACAAAACACCATATATTTT. Translation: CASSLGWTGKQNTIYF.

The chain has TRBV5-4 and TRBJ2-1; 10 bases align to TRBD1. The CDR3 runs 15 residues. Germline V lookup: CDR1 SGHNT, CDR2 YYREEE (reference sequence). With 2 bases clipped from V and 4 bases from J, the junction kept 3 bases outside the gene matches. Here the CDR3 DNA reads TGTGCCAGCAGCTTCCGGGACAGGGGATACAATGAGCAGTTCTTC. Amino acid sequence: CASSFRDRGYNEQFF.

The chain has TRBV27 and TRBJ2-1; weak D call: TRBD1 (6 bases). V was cut by 4 bases and J by 2 bases, with 6 bases left in between. Germline V CDR1 and CDR2: MNHEY, SMNVEV (reference sequence). The CDR3 loop spans 13 amino acids. The CDR3 sequence: CASSWGPYNEQFF. The CDR3 nucleotides are TGTGCCAGCAGTTGGGGGCCCTACAATGAGCAGTTCTTC.

This chain links TRBV7-4 with TRBJ2-4, with D perhaps matching TRBD1 (5 bases). The CDR3 runs to 16 residues. V lost 1 base, J lost 2 bases, and 12 bases lay in between. The germline V gene has CDR1 SGHVT and CDR2 SQSDAQ. Here the CDR3 DNA reads TGTGCCAGCAGCTTAGAGGTTTCGGACACCAAAAACATTCAGTACTTC. Translation gives CASSLEVSDTKNIQYF.

The V gene is TRBV30, the J gene TRBJ2-2, with 8 bases aligning to TRBD1. V lost 0 bases to trimming and J lost 6 bases; unmatched junction nucleotides: 15. CDR1 GTSNPN and CDR2 SVGIG come from the germline V gene (reference sequence). The CDR3 is 18 amino acids. Here the CDR3 DNA reads TGTGCCTGGAGTGTCCAAACCCCCGACAGGGGTCTGGCCGGGGAGCTGTTTTTT. This codes for CAWSVQTPDRGLAGELFF.

As for this clone: The same CDR3 also results from other DNA sequences found in this sample. The chain is built from TRBV4-3 and TRBJ2-7; D is perhaps TRBD1 (7 bases). Per germline, CDR1 LGHNA and CDR2 YSLEER. The CDR3 contains 15 residues. Deletions cut 0 bases from V and 1 base from J, with 10 bases between. CDR3 loop: CASSQDQGGSYEQYF. CDR3 nucleotide sequence: TGCGCCAGCAGCCAAGACCAGGGGGGATCCTACGAGCAGTACTTC.

V and J are TRBV4-1 and TRBJ1-6, with unresolved D. The CDR3 runs 17 residues. V was clipped by 0 bases and J by 6 bases, with 15 bases between them. Germline V gene lookup returns CDR1 MGHRA and CDR2 YSYEKL. The CDR3 region is CASSQDPAGTFNSPLHF. CDR3 in DNA: TGCGCCAGCAGCCAAGATCCGGCCGGTACGTTTAATTCACCCCTCCACTTT.